The clone carrying this T cell receptor (beta chain) has a single count. The assay was immunoSEQ multiplex PCR, and TCRdb's table has in-frame clones only and misses some. The sample shows approximately 250,000 clones, over 80% of them seen only once. This sample is part of a study of blood T cell repertoires in COVID-19. Study overall: From the United States, Italy and Spain came samples of acute and convalescent COVID-19. Sample material is recorded as cDNA or gDNA derived from T cells, B-cell-depleted T cells, or PBMCs.

After removal of 8 bases from V and 0 bases from J, the junction contained 9 bases not matched to a gene. Germline-derived CDR1 and CDR2 are SQVTM and ANQGSEA. This CDR3 is 15 amino acids long. Specimen: PBMCs or T cells enriched from blood (not recorded which). This chain links TRBV29-1 with TRBJ1-4; 7 bases agree with TRBD1. This receptor was identified in a woman in her twenties or thirties with acute COVID-19. The CDR3 loop reads CSFREGAATNEKLFF. The DNA of the CDR3 is TGCAGCTTCAGAGAGGGGGCTGCAACTAATGAAAAACTGTTTTTT.